These 5 T cell receptor beta chains originate from one sample sequenced in a study of blood T cell repertoires in COVID-19. The data were produced by immunoSEQ multiplex PCR, yet TCRdb's version contains in-frame clones alone and is incomplete. The sample records 290,000 or so clones, approximately 91% being singletons. The source material was peripheral blood. All receptors derive from a young woman with COVID-19, enrolled during active disease.

This clone was seen only once. This rearrangement joins TRBV4-1 to TRBJ2-7; D is perhaps TRBD2 (5 bases). Looked up from germline, CDR1 is MGHRA and CDR2 is YSYEKL. This CDR3 contains 14 residues. V was trimmed by 0 bases and J by 2 bases, leaving 8 bases between them. This chain's CDR3 is CASSQDHGTYEQYF. CDR3 in DNA: TGCGCCAGCAGCCAAGATCACGGGACCTACGAGCAGTACTTC.

The chain combines TRBV20-1 with TRBJ2-7; D is unclear. Per germline, CDR1 DFQATT and CDR2 SNEGSKA (reference sequence). The CDR3 loop spans 13 amino acids. Trimming stripped 3 bases from V and 6 bases from J, with 15 bases between. The CDR3 DNA reads as TGCAGTGCTAGTTCCCCCACTTCGAGCGAGCAGTACTTC. Protein: CSASSPTSSEQYF.

The CDR3 loop reads CASGTGGNEQFF. Written as DNA, the CDR3 is TGCGCCAGCGGGACAGGGGGAAATGAGCAGTTCTTC. The rearrangement uses TRBV5-1 and TRBJ2-1; TRBD1 matches 11 bases. This CDR3 is built from 12 residues. Per germline, CDR1 SGHRS and CDR2 YFSETQ. With V trimmed by 7 bases and J by 7 bases, 1 base remained unmatched.

This chain joins TRBV28 and TRBJ1-5, with TRBD1 as a possible D gene (5 bases). V was pared by 5 bases and J by 6 bases, with 11 bases between. Germline V gives CDR1 MDHEN, CDR2 SYDVKM. The CDR3 is made up of 13 amino acids. CDR3 loop: CASSVQVRQPQHF. DNA for the CDR3: TGTGCCAGCAGTGTACAGGTACGTCAGCCCCAGCATTTT.

This chain connects TRBV5-1 to TRBJ1-1; tentative D call: TRBD1 (5 bases). V shed 4 bases and J shed 3 bases, with 16 bases lying between them. The CDR3 is 15 amino acids. CDR1 is SGHRS and CDR2 is YFSETQ in the germline V gene. The CDR3 here is CASSPGGIWDTEAFF. The CDR3 DNA sequence: TGCGCCAGCAGCCCGGGGGGGATATGGGACACTGAAGCTTTCTTT.